One and the same sample provided the 8 T cell receptor beta chains below, sequenced in a study of metastatic and nonmetastatic thyroid tumors. Thyroid surgery took place with no prior treatment in any patient. TCRdb re-called the PCR reads through MiXCR. Among fewer than 5,000 clones listed, around 21% were seen once. Material for sequencing was tumor tissue. Receptors were obtained from a male donor with papillary thyroid cancer or a benign thyroid nodule (not recorded which). Some clones in this sample may be carry-over from other donors' samples.

This chain uses TRBV20-1 with TRBJ1-1; D gene unclear. The V end lost 0 bases, the J end lost 0 bases, and 8 bases lay between the germline ends. CDR3 size: 14 residues. Germline V gene lookup returns CDR1 DFQATT and CDR2 SNEGSKA (reference sequence). For the CDR3, the DNA is TGCAGTGCTAGAGAGGGGTCGGTGAACACTGAAGCTTTCTTT. It is translated as CSAREGSVNTEAFF.

This clone was counted ten times or more. V and J are TRBV7-9 and TRBJ2-5; D possibly matches TRBD1 or TRBD2 (7 bases each). Deletions cut 5 bases from V and 5 bases from J, with 9 bases between. This CDR3 comprises 12 residues. Germline-derived CDR1 and CDR2 are SEHNR and FQNEAQ (reference sequence). DNA for the CDR3: TGTGCCAGCAGCCAGGGGGGGGAGACCCAGTACTTC. It specifies CASSQGGETQYF. Full variable domain (missing parts from reference TRBV7-9 and TRBJ2-5): DTGVSQNPRHKITKRGQNVTFRCDPISEHNRLYWYRQTLGQGPEFLTYFQNEAQLEKSRLLSDRFSAERPKGSFSTLEIQRTEQGDSAMYLCASSQGGETQYFGPGTRLLVL.

This clone appeared a few times. This specimen includes other DNA sequences encoding the same CDR3. The chain recombines TRBV20-1 with TRBJ2-7, with TRBD2 as a possible D gene (5 bases). This CDR3 is 13 amino acids long. Germline V gene sequence: CDR1 DFQATT, CDR2 SNEGSKA (reference sequence). The ends were cut back, 0 bases at V and 4 bases at J, with 10 bases in the middle. The CDR3 here is CSARDSGRYEQYF. The CDR3 DNA reads TGCAGTGCTAGAGACAGCGGACGTTACGAGCAGTACTTC.

This clone has a handful of counts. The same CDR3 arises from other DNA sequences in this sample as well. The chain joins TRBV4-1 to TRBJ2-6; 9 nucleotides agree with TRBD1. Germline assignment: CDR1 MGHRA and CDR2 YSYEKL. Germline trimming cut 1 base from V and 2 bases from J; bases unmatched to any gene: 6. CDR3 length equals 18 residues. The CDR3 DNA reads TGCGCCAGCAGCCAAGGAACAGGGGGCGCGGCTGGGGCCAACGTCCTGACTTTC. Translating gives CASSQGTGGAAGANVLTF.

This sequence joins TRBV6-2 or TRBV6-3 and TRBJ2-3, with TRBD2 identical over 7 bases. The V gene end was trimmed by 2 bases and the J gene end by 1 base; junction bases not matched to a gene: 3. The CDR3 covers 15 residues. Germline V CDR1 and CDR2: MNHEY, SVGEGT. This CDR3 is CASSYVLAGTDTQYF. CDR3 sequence (DNA): TGTGCCAGCAGTTACGTCCTAGCGGGCACAGATACGCAGTATTTT.

Comment on this clone: At one end the junction does not follow the germline gene, possibly because of a read error. The genes are TRBV5-1 and TRBJ2-1; a weak D match, TRBD2 (6 bases). The germline V gene has CDR1 SGHRS and CDR2 YFSETQ. The CDR3 consists of 16 residues. DNA of the CDR3: TGCGCCAGCAGCTTGCGGGAACTAGCTTCCTACAATGAGCAGTTCTTT. The encoded protein is CASSLRELASYNEQFF. Full variable domain (outside the CDR3, taken from reference TRBV5-1 and TRBJ2-1): KAGVTQTPRYLIKTRGQQVTLSCSPISGHRSVSWYQQTPGQGLQFLFEYFSETQRNKGNFPGRFSGRQFSNSRSEMNVSTLELGDSALYLCASSLRELASYNEQFFGPGTRLTVL.

By share, this clone ranks as medium-sized. The chain joins TRBV10-1 to TRBJ1-1; the D is unclear. Per the germline V gene, CDR1 is WNHNN and CDR2 is SYGVQD (reference sequence). There are 15 residues in the CDR3. Trimming removed 0 bases from V and 5 bases from J, with 13 bases in between. The CDR3 loop is CASSESAEPKTEAFF. As DNA, the CDR3 is TGCGCCAGCAGTGAGTCGGCGGAGCCGAAGACTGAAGCTTTCTTT.

This clone was found many times. The rearrangement joins TRBV6-9 to TRBJ1-3, with D perhaps matching TRBD1 (6 bases). Germline V lookup: CDR1 MNHGY, CDR2 SVAAGI. Trimming took off 4 bases at V and 8 bases at J, with 18 bases between the two ends. The CDR3 sequence is 15 residues long. The CDR3: CASSSRLIQGHTIYF. CDR3 nucleotides: TGTGCCAGCAGTTCGCGACTCATACAGGGACACACCATATATTTT.